This TCR beta chain was profiled in a study of cytomegalovirus exposure and HLA in healthy donors. CDR3 length: 13 amino acids. Trimming removed 6 bases from V and 3 bases from J, with 9 bases in between. CDR1 and CDR2 (germline): SNHLY, FYNNEI. The PCR had 60 Vbeta and 13 Jbeta primers. Assay: immunoSEQ multiplex PCR; the TCRdb copy retains only in-frame clones and omits some. This table holds around 220,000 clones, around 85% found once. This receptor was taken from a girl aged 2 to 10 in good health and CMV-seronegative. Input material: PBMCs. The rearrangement uses TRBV2 and TRBJ2-1; TRBD2 might be the D (5 bases). The CDR3 loop is CASRASSYNEQFF. Written as DNA, the CDR3 is TGTGCCAGCAGGGCTAGCAGCTACAATGAGCAGTTCTTC.